The present T cell receptor (beta chain) was sequenced within a study of cytomegalovirus exposure and HLA in healthy donors (dated by TCRdb to about 2017). About the full investigation: An earlier analysis of several hundred of the donors reported about 280 Gb of sequence data and about 120 million unique TCR beta sequences obtained from approximately 180 million T cells. About 280 gigabases of sequencing data and approximately 84 million unique TCR sequences were included in an early release covering several hundred HLA-typed donors. The genetic ancestry cluster associated with self-reported Caucasian donors included 81% of the roughly 390 genotyped donors. The study aimed to test whether signatures of past pathogen exposure could be identified by cataloging public T cell receptors. Using immunosequencing, the study profiled T cell repertoires from approximately 700 subjects and related those repertoires to cytomegalovirus serostatus. A separate validation cohort of over a hundred different subjects was used in addition to the approximately 610-subject first cohort. To predict cytomegalovirus infection status, the study brought together high-throughput TCR immunosequencing, statistical association of individual TCRs with disease status, and machine learning. A later analysis re-examined previously published TCR beta repertoires from just over 650 donors and added high-resolution HLA genotyping to investigate patterns of TCR occurrence. In the later analysis, no new phenotypic data were used to find candidate immune exposures; instead, reliance was placed on TCR beta sequences and their occurrence across donors. An earlier analysis of roughly 580 of the donors used high-throughput TCR beta sequencing to judge whether each TCR beta V gene segment behaved as functional or pseudogenic. Donor age, sex, ethnicity and CMV serostatus were collected together with the repertoire data. A later genetic analysis took genome-wide SNP genotypes for about three fifths of the 666 donors and used that subset as a discovery cohort. Every repertoire in the discovery cohort had been generated on one and the same sequencing platform. Both class I and class II loci were covered by HLA typing, at four-digit resolution. Typing coverage differed by locus: A, B, C, DRB1 and DQB1 were typed in roughly 629-630 donors, DQA1 in about 500, DPA1 in some 610, and DPB1 in around 490. About 5 DR-DQ haplotypes were handled as single units for association and clustering, since linkage in the cohort was strong. Among around 400 genotyped donors of the cohort, an average of approximately 240,000 unique TCR beta nucleotide sequences was sequenced per donor, of which about 18% were non-productive.

This clone was observed a handful of times. No cognate antigen has been identified for it. No quality values exist for individual bases; no much larger clone is one base distant. Its CDR3 holds 19 amino acids, cysteine through phenylalanine. Only CDR3 DNA is held: 57 bases, read in frame from base 1. Unmatched junction bases come to 12, with V trimmed by 6 bases and J by 3 bases. Library preparation employed the immunoSEQ multiplex PCR assay. A mixture of 60 forward primers for TCR Vbeta segments and 13 reverse primers for TCR Jbeta segments was used in the multiplex PCR. The CDR3 region of rearranged TCR beta genes was amplified from genomic DNA by a multiplex PCR assay. The Illumina HiSeq System was used to sequence the amplified TCR beta libraries as 87-base-pair reads. The authors' pipeline ran thus. Across the roughly 700 repertoires, a later analysis counted roughly 77 million unique TCR beta chains, approximately 10 million of which were shared by at least two donors. Raw reads were error-corrected and collapsed into unique sequences by a nearest-neighbor algorithm in which closely related sequences were merged to remove PCR and sequencing errors. Alignment of CDR3 sequences to IMGT reference sequences was used to assign V, D and J gene segments. Each retained sequence needed at least a six-nucleotide match to both a V gene segment and a J gene segment. A rearrangement was called productive if the CDR3 had no stop codons and remained in frame with V and J, and every other rearrangement was called non-productive. Following IMGT convention, CDR3 was defined as the stretch from the second conserved V-encoded cysteine up to the conserved J-encoded phenylalanine. The earlier analysis of 500 to 750 of the donors excluded any sequence lacking an unambiguous match to a single V gene segment. An earlier analysis of approximately 590 of the donors classified V segments as functional when productive rearrangements were above 56.7% and as segregating when the standard deviation between donors was above 5%. A statistical classification framework was built for diagnosing cytomegalovirus status from the catalog of TCR beta chain sequences. In a later analysis, TCR nucleotide sequences were compared against IMGT/GENE-DB human TR gene sequences so that V and J genes could be assigned. In a later analysis, CDR3 sequences and most-parsimonious VDJ recombination scenarios were assigned using the TCRdist pipeline. In a later analysis, each TCR beta chain was defined by its CDR3 amino acid sequence together with its V-gene family, and reads without a unique V-gene family were excluded. As a way to deal with suspected cross-contamination and a sequencing artifact, a later analysis dropped 450 to 600 nucleotide sequences that were highly shared and had low generation probability. In a later analysis, a clonal expansion index for each public chain was calculated from normalized within-repertoire ranks of inferred template counts. In a later analysis, generation probabilities were computed using a VDJ recombination model fitted to out-of-frame rearrangements, and the results were checked against IGoR. In a later analysis, TCR-TCR, TCR-HLA and TCR-CMV co-occurrence was scored with hypergeometric tests, and a repertoire-size bias correction was applied to TCR pairs. False discovery rates were estimated in a later analysis by permuting HLA or CMV assignments 20 times. In a later analysis, co-occurring TCRs were grouped using DBSCAN, and TCRdist sequence similarity was added for clustering within HLA-allele-positive subsets. Repertoires with fewer than 30,000 or more than 120,000 public chains were left out of co-occurrence clustering, as were about five repertoires with anomalous nucleotide sharing. The table was pulled from immuneACCESS by TCRdb, which kept in-frame rearrangements only. Such tables lose some clones; where checked, under half of the loss comes from unresolved V genes, and the rest has no known cause. V and J calls and clone size come straight from that table; D and trimming were deduced from the DNA. The sample table holds about 140,000 clones, of which roughly 10% were seen once. The ten largest clones capture under 2% of the sample.

The cohort consisted of 600 or so healthy bone marrow donors. Cohort members were all nominally healthy when sampled, although unrecorded immune exposures were likely present. The donor tested CMV seronegative, placing the donor among the 350 or so seronegative members of the cohort. A peripheral blood sample was collected from each donor, and TCR beta sequencing was performed on peripheral blood mononuclear cells. Genomic DNA was extracted from the blood cell samples with the Qiagen DNeasy Blood Extraction Kit. Overall study outcomes, separate from this receptor: A later genetic analysis associated a missense DCLRE1C variant with V-gene and J-gene trimming of TCR beta chains, and an independent cohort replicated the association. Because HLA typing was missing for some donors at each locus, association tests included only the typed subset. In a later analysis, about 16,000 TCR beta sequences were associated with specific HLA alleles at a false discovery rate of 0.05. Broadly in line with IMGT annotations, most TCR beta V segments showed up in productive rearrangements about 90% or about 30% of the time in an earlier analysis of about 500 of the donors. According to a later analysis, parvovirus B19, influenza, CMV and Epstein-Barr virus appeared linked to several top co-occurrence clusters. The presence/absence analyses assumed that sequencing depth was roughly uniform across donors, and that assumption may not be true. The sequencing pipeline was judged likely to have produced a cluster of highly shared sequence variants as a technical artifact. The classifier was reported to diagnose cytomegalovirus status with high specificity and sensitivity in both the original and validation cohorts. The study gave a list of 150 to 200 TCR beta chains associated with cytomegalovirus. In a later analysis, most CMV-associated TCR beta chains were found to appear HLA-restricted, with HLA associations seemingly driven largely by CMV exposure. Strong co-occurrence of HLA alleles, especially DR and DQ, made assigning TCR associations to individual alleles difficult. A few of the identified cytomegalovirus-associated TCR beta chains were confirmed in vitro to be specific for cytomegalovirus antigens. In this cohort, only TCR beta chains were sequenced, and detectable features were limited by the absence of alpha or paired-chain data. Most TCR sequences were observed very rarely across donors, whereas some public TCRs were present in many individuals. A later analysis found that HLA-associated TCR beta chains were more clonally expanded and had lower generation probabilities than equally common non-associated chains. Some 16 rarely observed V segments, including chromosome 9 orphons, were excluded from the earlier analysis of about 610 of the donors because counts were too low. Some IMGT-functional V segments, including TRBV6-2 and TRBV6-3, could not be told apart with the 87-base-pair reads, so those segments were excluded. The authors suggested that the approach could potentially be generalized to other disease states and immunological phenotypes. In a later analysis, TCR association rates were found to vary across HLA loci, with the most associated TCRs seen for DRB1 alleles and the fewest for HLA-C alleles. Correlated functional status among segregating V segments might reflect linkage disequilibrium, but an unknown experimental factor could not be ruled out. In a later genetic analysis, fewer N-insertions in productive TCRs were reported among donors in an Asian-associated ancestry cluster than the roughly 700-donor mean. A further reported finding was that TCR beta sequences accurately predicted the HLA-A and HLA-B alleles for most subjects in the first cohort. For the cohort, immune exposure information was limited to CMV serostatus.

The sequenced sample was PBMCs. The receptor comes from a man between 45 and 60 years old in good health and CMV-seronegative. The chain joins TRBV6-7 to TRBJ2-2; 14 central nucleotides agree with TRBD2. TRBV6-7 is flagged as an ORF with uncertain function. The nucleotide sequence reads as follows: TGTGCCAGCAGCCCCTCCCGACTAGCGGGGGGGCATGACACCGGGGAGCTGTTTTTT. Translated, it reads CASSPSRLAGGHDTGELFF.